This T cell receptor beta chain was captured in a study of response to subunit inactivated influenza vaccine (dated 2018 in TCRdb). For the wider study: The study used deep quantitative T cell receptor repertoire profiling to track responses to a trivalent subunit inactivated influenza vaccine. Overall study outcomes, separate from this receptor: The authors suggested that each seasonal influenza vaccination may recruit only a limited number of new T cells.

Concerning this clonotype itself: The antigen this receptor binds is unknown. No base quality values were provided; no much bigger clone lies one nucleotide off.

Library construction relied on RT-PCR. The sequencing machine was an Illumina HiSeq 2500. TCRdb reprocessed the public reads (quality trimming at Q25 with fastp, clone calling with MiXCR) and kept in-frame beta chains. Each record represents a unique CDR3 protein, reported with the most common genes and DNA among its rows. This sample is represented by about 500,000 distinct CDR3 sequences; 16% of them were singletons. The ten largest clones take up about 3% of the sample. Spanning cysteine to phenylalanine, the CDR3 consists of 17 amino acids. Of all the DNA, just the CDR3 is kept, 51 bases in frame from base 1. For CDR1 and CDR2, the germline V gene (reference sequence) lists LGHDT and YNNKEL. V ends up 3 bases short and J 5 bases short, with an unmatched junction base count of 8.

The material was CD4+ T cells sorted from PBMCs, obtained about 24 months after vaccination. This sequence originates from a man aged 50 to 75 who received an inactivated influenza vaccine. Donor details come from another sample of the same person, matched by shared clones. Recombination joined TRBV3-1 with TRBJ1-6; 9 of the junction bases match TRBD1. The nucleotide sequence is given as TGTGCCAGCAGCCAGAAGTCGGGACAGGGCAATAATTCACCCCTCCACTTT. This encodes CASSQKSGQGNNSPLHF. Beyond the CDR3, the reference TRBV3-1 and TRBJ1-6 genes provide the residues; the full variable domain reads: DTAVSQTPKYLVTQMGNDKSIKCEQNLGHDTMYWYKQDSKKFLKIMFSYNNKELIINETVPNRFSPKSPDKAHLNLHINSLELGDSAVYFCASSQKSGQGNNSPLHFGNGTRLTVT.